These 28 T cell receptor beta chains originate from one sample sequenced in a study of T cells after yellow fever vaccination. One entry per CDR3 protein results from TCRdb running MiXCR on the 5' RACE reads. The sample lists about 260,000 distinct CDR3 sequences, 13% occurring once. Here the sequenced sample was CD4+ T cells sorted from PBMCs, taken 45 days after the yellow fever booster vaccination. These receptors were collected from a man younger than 40 who received the YFV17D yellow fever vaccine.

This clonotype occurred many times. V gene TRBV20-1 combines with J gene TRBJ2-1; maybe TRBD1 (5 bases). CDR1 is DFQATT and CDR2 is SNEGSKA in the germline V gene (reference sequence). Trimming shortened V by 0 bases and J by 13 bases, and 16 bases separated the two germline ends. This CDR3 contains 13 residues. The CDR3 DNA is TGCAGTGCTAGAGATGCTAGACGGCAGGGACAGTTCTTC. Residues: CSARDARRQGQFF.

The chain is built from TRBV12-3 or TRBV12-4 and TRBJ2-1, with D possibly TRBD2 on 6 matching bases. There are 15 residues in the CDR3. V lost 5 bases and J 4 bases, leaving 15 bases between the germline ends. The DNA for the CDR3 is TGTGCCAGCAGTATAGACCCGGAGGGATACAATGAGCAGTTCTTC. Its translation: CASSIDPEGYNEQFF.

This clonotype was picked up a small number of times. The CDR3 region is CASSLARGQGDSTGELFF. The CDR3, as DNA: TGTGCCAGCAGCTTAGCTCGGGGACAGGGGGATTCGACCGGGGAGCTGTTTTTT. V is TRBV7-2 and J is TRBJ2-2, with 11 nucleotides matching TRBD1. The CDR3 has 18 amino acids. The V and J ends lost 0 bases and 5 bases, in that order; junction bases with no gene match: 8. Germline lookup yields CDR1 SGHTA and CDR2 FQGNSA. Complete variable domain (other parts from reference TRBV7-2 and TRBJ2-2): GAGVSQSPSNKVTEKGKDVELRCDPISGHTALYWYRQSLGQGLEFLIYFQGNSAPDKSGLPSDRFSAERTGGSVSTLTIQRTQQEDSAVYLCASSLARGQGDSTGELFFGEGSRLTVL.

J is TRBJ1-5 and V is TRBV6-1, with 7 bases matching TRBD1. The germline gives CDR1 MNHNS, CDR2 SASEGT. V lost 10 bases and J lost 6; bases outside the gene matches: 15. CDR3 length: 15 amino acids. Here the CDR3 DNA reads TGTGCCACCGCTGACAGGGATGGGTTCGCTCAGCCCCAGCATTTT. This gives the protein CATADRDGFAQPQHF.

This clonotype was detected only a few times. The chain uses TRBV12-3 or TRBV12-4 and TRBJ1-5; D gene uncertain. Between the trimmed V and J ends, which lost 7 bases and 0 bases, there was a span of 13 bases. The CDR3 is 15 amino acids. The CDR3 protein is CASTRADHSNQPQHF. As DNA, the CDR3 is TGTGCCAGCACCCGGGCGGACCATAGCAATCAGCCCCAGCATTTT.

The V gene is TRBV29-1, the J gene TRBJ2-7; 10 bases map to TRBD1. J gave up 4 bases and V 7 bases, and 10 bases lay outside the gene matches. CDR1 and CDR2 (germline): SQVTM, ANQGSEA. This CDR3 comprises 14 residues. CDR3 bases: TGCAGCGCCACAACCGGGACAGGGGAATACGAGCAGTACTTC. Its translation is CSATTGTGEYEQYF.

CDR3 sequence: CSASSRGGRDTQYF. The CDR3 region has the DNA TGCAGTGCGTCCTCCAGGGGAGGTCGGGATACGCAGTATTTT. This chain uses TRBV20-1 with TRBJ2-3, with D perhaps given as TRBD1 or TRBD2 (6 bases each). V was pared by 6 bases and J by 6 bases, with 19 bases between. The CDR3 is made up of 14 amino acids. Germline loops: CDR1 DFQATT, CDR2 SNEGSKA (reference sequence).

This clonotype was observed a few times. The chain links TRBV20-1 to TRBJ1-1, with D uncertain. The germline CDR1 and CDR2 sequences are DFQATT and SNEGSKA (reference sequence). The CDR3 sequence is 14 residues long. V was pared by 0 bases and J by 1 base, with 9 bases between. The CDR3, as DNA: TGCAGTGCTAGAGATTTCACTAGGAACACTGAAGCTTTCTTT. Translating it yields CSARDFTRNTEAFF.

This clonotype was observed a handful of times. The chain links TRBV28 to TRBJ1-5; D gene uncertain. The CDR3 spans 12 residues. V lost 3 bases and J lost 9, with 9 bases in between. CDR1 and CDR2 (germline): MDHEN, SYDVKM. CDR3 residues: CASSLGGRPQHF. CDR3 bases: TGTGCCAGCAGTTTGGGCGGGCGGCCCCAGCATTTT.

In its sample, this clonotype was seen a few times. This sequence joins TRBV5-1 and TRBJ2-7, with 11 bases identical to TRBD1. After removal of 5 bases from V and 3 bases from J, the junction contained 4 bases not matched to a gene. Germline lookup yields CDR1 SGHRS and CDR2 YFSETQ. The CDR3 is 14 residues long. CDR3 DNA: TGCGCCAGCAGGCCCGGGACAGGGGGCTACGAGCAGTACTTC. It yields the protein CASRPGTGGYEQYF.

A few counts support this clonotype. The chain is built from TRBV2 and TRBJ2-1, with no clear D. Trimming shortened V by 4 bases and J by 15 bases, and 13 bases separated the two germline ends. The CDR3 consists of 11 residues. Germline V gene lookup returns CDR1 SNHLY and CDR2 FYNNEI. CDR3 DNA sequence: TGTGCCAGCAGTGGATGGCCCATTATGTTCTTC. Translated: CASSGWPIMFF.

In this sample, this clonotype turned up a few times. CDR3 nucleotides: TGTGCCAGCAGCTTACGAGGGGACACCTACAATGAGCAGTTCTTC. Its translation: CASSLRGDTYNEQFF. The chain employs TRBV7-2 and TRBJ2-1; maybe TRBD1 (6 bases). This CDR3 region has 15 residues. Germline CDR1 reads SGHTA; CDR2 reads FQGNSA. The V end was cut by 2 bases, the J end by 2 bases, with 10 bases between.

The chain has TRBV7-6 and TRBJ2-1, with 8 bases that match TRBD1. Losses at the gene ends were 5 bases for V and 3 bases for J; bases not matched to a gene: 6. The CDR3 totals 15 residues. Germline assignment: CDR1 SGHVS and CDR2 FNYEAQ. The CDR3: CASSPQGGLYNEQFF. DNA of the CDR3: TGTGCCAGCAGCCCACAGGGGGGTCTCTACAATGAGCAGTTCTTC.

J is TRBJ2-3 and V is TRBV28, with 16 bases fitting TRBD2. The germline CDR1 and CDR2 sequences are MDHEN and SYDVKM. CDR3 length: 17 residues. Trimming cost V 7 bases and J 10 bases; bases outside gene matches: 14. CDR3 bases: TGTGCCAGCATAGAAACAGAAGGGACTAGCGGGAGGGACCCGCAGTATTTT. This translates into CASIETEGTSGRDPQYF.

In this sample, this clonotype turned up many times. This sequence joins TRBV7-7 and TRBJ2-1, with TRBD2 matching 7 bases. Trimming at V came to 2 bases and at J to 2 bases, leaving 0 bases not matched to a gene. CDR3 length: 14 residues. From germline, CDR1 is SSHAT and CDR2 FNYEAQ (reference sequence). CDR3 loop: CASSLSGAYNEQFF. CDR3 sequence (DNA): TGTGCCAGCAGCTTAAGCGGGGCCTACAATGAGCAGTTCTTC.

The CDR3 is CASSEATRAVETQYF. CDR3 nucleotides: TGTGCCAGCAGTGAAGCGACACGGGCGGTGGAGACCCAGTACTTC. The rearrangement links TRBV2 to TRBJ2-5; D remains ambiguous. The germline CDR1 and CDR2 sequences are SNHLY and FYNNEI. Trimming stripped 0 bases from V and 5 bases from J, with 13 bases between. This CDR3 is built from 15 residues.

The V and J genes are TRBV5-1 and TRBJ2-2; D is possibly TRBD2 (5 bases). The germline gives CDR1 SGHRS, CDR2 YFSETQ. The CDR3 contains 16 residues. Trimming stripped 4 bases from V and 0 bases from J, with 13 bases between. CDR3 sequence reads: CASSTLLGTNTGELFF. In DNA, the CDR3 is TGCGCCAGCAGCACCTTACTAGGGACGAACACCGGGGAGCTGTTTTTT.

This clonotype has a count of ten or more. This chain joins TRBV7-2 and TRBJ2-7; D unclear. CDR1 and CDR2 (germline): SGHTA, FQGNSA. V dropped 4 bases and J dropped 6 bases, with 7 bases sitting between them. This CDR3 is built from 11 residues. For the CDR3, the DNA is TGTGCCAGCAGCTCCCTGGGCGAGCAGTACTTC. This translates into CASSSLGEQYF.

This clonotype was observed a few times. This chain joins TRBV9 and TRBJ2-1; 8 bases fit TRBD2. CDR3 length: 16 amino acids. V was clipped by 3 bases and J by 5 bases; unmatched bases: 10. CDR1 is SGDLS and CDR2 is YYNGEE in the germline V gene. CDR3: CASSDPREGPHNEQFF. CDR3 sequence (DNA): TGTGCCAGCAGCGACCCCCGGGAGGGCCCCCACAATGAGCAGTTCTTC.

This clonotype was counted only a few times. This sequence joins TRBV29-1 and TRBJ2-2; D tentatively fits TRBD1 or TRBD2 (5 bases each). Looked up from germline, CDR1 is SQVTM and CDR2 is ANQGSEA. This CDR3 has 14 amino acids. V was cut by 4 bases and J by 0 bases, with 9 bases left in between. CDR3 amino acids: CSVGMGPNTGELFF. CDR3 bases: TGCAGCGTTGGCATGGGACCGAACACCGGGGAGCTGTTTTTT.

This clonotype turned up a few times. V and J are TRBV12-3 or TRBV12-4 and TRBJ1-2; D perhaps matches TRBD1 (6 bases). Trimming pared 1 base from V and 4 bases from J, leaving 16 bases between. This CDR3 is built from 16 residues. CDR3 DNA: TGTGCCAGCAGTTTAGAAGGGGGGGCGAGATCCTATGGCTACACCTTC. As protein: CASSLEGGARSYGYTF.

The table lists this clonotype with a few counts. This sequence joins TRBV7-2 and TRBJ2-1; no clear D. Germline V gene lookup returns CDR1 SGHTA and CDR2 FQGNSA. Between the trimmed V and J ends, which lost 7 bases and 4 bases, there was a span of 5 bases. The CDR3 length is 11 residues. The DNA for the CDR3 is TGTGCCAGCACCCTGTACAATGAGCAGTTCTTC. This translates into CASTLYNEQFF.

The sample holds a few counts of this clonotype. The chain joins TRBV15 to TRBJ2-2; weak D call: TRBD1 (5 bases). Deletions cut 8 bases from V and 0 bases from J, with 13 bases between. Germline-derived CDR1 and CDR2 are LNHNV and YYDKDF (reference sequence). There are 15 residues in the CDR3. CDR3 protein: CATRHQGTNTGELFF. CDR3 coding DNA: TGTGCCACCCGGCACCAGGGAACGAACACCGGGGAGCTGTTTTTT. Variable domain in full (rest from reference TRBV15 and TRBJ2-2): DAMVIQNPRYQVTQFGKPVTLSCSQTLNHNVMYWYQQKSSQAPKLLFHYYDKDFNNEADTPDNFQSRRPNTSFCFLDIRSPGLGDTAMYLCATRHQGTNTGELFFGEGSRLTVL.

The V and J genes are TRBV7-2 and TRBJ2-1; weak D call: TRBD1 (5 bases). Germline assignment: CDR1 SGHTA and CDR2 FQGNSA. The CDR3 spans 13 residues. The V end lost 4 bases, the J end lost 8 bases, and 12 bases lay between the germline ends. CDR3 protein: CASSSKQVYEQFF. The DNA of the CDR3 is TGTGCCAGCAGCTCGAAACAGGTGTATGAGCAGTTCTTC. Together with reference TRBV7-2 and TRBJ2-1, the CDR3 gives the full variable domain: GAGVSQSPSNKVTEKGKDVELRCDPISGHTALYWYRQSLGQGLEFLIYFQGNSAPDKSGLPSDRFSAERTGGSVSTLTIQRTQQEDSAVYLCASSSKQVYEQFFGPGTRLTVL.

The chain has TRBV12-3 or TRBV12-4 and TRBJ2-5; 7 bases are a match to TRBD1. V lost 5 bases, J lost 9 bases, and 15 bases stayed unmatched. The CDR3 is 15 residues long. CDR3 protein: CASSPRQGWAEAQYF. In nucleotides, the CDR3 is TGTGCCAGCAGTCCCCGACAGGGCTGGGCGGAGGCCCAGTACTTC.

This rearrangement joins TRBV4-2 to TRBJ1-4; 7 bases agree with TRBD1. Germline-derived CDR1 and CDR2 are LGHNA and YNFKEQ. J was trimmed by 5 bases and V by 9 bases; bases with no gene match: 6. CDR3 length equals 13 residues. CDR3 nucleotide sequence: TGTGCCAGTTCTCGGACAGGCAATGAAAAACTGTTTTTT. Its protein product is CASSRTGNEKLFF.

This clonotype was picked up a small number of times. CDR3 in DNA: TGTGCCAGCAGTTCTGGCCGGGACGGAGAGACCCAGTACTTC. Residues: CASSSGRDGETQYF. The chain employs TRBV12-3 or TRBV12-4 and TRBJ2-5, with D perhaps given as TRBD1 or TRBD2 (5 bases each). Deletions cut 4 bases from V and 4 bases from J, with 13 bases between. There are 14 residues in the CDR3.

This clonotype was seen only a few times. The chain employs TRBV4-3 and TRBJ2-7, with 11 bases lining up with TRBD2. Per the germline V gene, CDR1 is LGHNA and CDR2 is YSLEER. The CDR3 is 16 amino acids. The trim removed 4 bases at V and 7 bases at J, leaving 12 bases unmatched. This CDR3 is CASSPSVAGGPREQYF. CDR3 nucleotide sequence: TGCGCCAGCAGCCCCTCAGTAGCGGGAGGGCCGCGGGAGCAGTACTTC.